This T cell receptor (beta chain) derives from a study of CD8+CD57+ T cells in acquired aplastic anemia. Germline loops: CDR1 MGHDK, CDR2 SYGVNS. This CDR3 has 14 amino acids. Losses at the gene ends were 1 base for V and 6 bases for J; bases not matched to a gene: 2. On this clonotype itself: Its matching antigen is unknown.

Both TCR beta VDJ combination and CDR3 sequence profiling were carried out. Genomic DNA was the template for this profiling. TCRdb processed the reads anew with MiXCR; each CDR3 protein has one entry. The sample lists roughly 170,000 distinct CDR3 sequences; about three fifths were seen once. General study results and limits: Between patients and controls, roughly 29 CD8+ CDR3 sequences were found in common.

The gene calls are TRBV25-1 and TRBJ1-2; 10 nucleotides agree with TRBD1. Sequencing was performed on sorted CD4+, CD8+, or CD8+CD57+ T cells (not recorded which) from PBMCs. This sequence was found in a human donor in good health. CDR3 sequence: CASSEWGQGHGYTF. DNA for the CDR3: TGTGCCAGCAGTGAATGGGGACAGGGGCATGGCTACACCTTC.